This T cell receptor beta chain appears in the sequencing data of a study of blood T cells in healthy people across ages. Using a J-beta primer mix together with a sample-barcoded 5' primer, a second PCR was run for 7 to 11 cycles. TCRdb recomputed calls from the 5' RACE reads with MiXCR, one row per CDR3 protein. Of 700,000 or so distinct CDR3 sequences detected, around 43% appear once; the ten largest clones hold about 30%. The V gene end was trimmed by 0 bases and the J gene end by 6 bases; junction bases not matched to a gene: 3. Germline CDR1 reads SGHRS; CDR2 reads YFSETQ. This CDR3 comprises 14 residues.

The sample comprised blood. The sequence was obtained from an elderly man in good health. The V and J genes are TRBV5-1 and TRBJ2-1, with 7 nucleotides matching TRBD2. CDR3: CASSLASGGNEQFF. In DNA form, the CDR3 reads TGCGCCAGCAGCTTGGCCTCGGGGGGCAATGAGCAGTTCTTC. Filled out from reference TRBV5-1 and TRBJ2-1, the complete variable domain reads KAGVTQTPRYLIKTRGQQVTLSCSPISGHRSVSWYQQTPGQGLQFLFEYFSETQRNKGNFPGRFSGRQFSNSRSEMNVSTLELGDSALYLCASSLASGGNEQFFGPGTRLTVL.